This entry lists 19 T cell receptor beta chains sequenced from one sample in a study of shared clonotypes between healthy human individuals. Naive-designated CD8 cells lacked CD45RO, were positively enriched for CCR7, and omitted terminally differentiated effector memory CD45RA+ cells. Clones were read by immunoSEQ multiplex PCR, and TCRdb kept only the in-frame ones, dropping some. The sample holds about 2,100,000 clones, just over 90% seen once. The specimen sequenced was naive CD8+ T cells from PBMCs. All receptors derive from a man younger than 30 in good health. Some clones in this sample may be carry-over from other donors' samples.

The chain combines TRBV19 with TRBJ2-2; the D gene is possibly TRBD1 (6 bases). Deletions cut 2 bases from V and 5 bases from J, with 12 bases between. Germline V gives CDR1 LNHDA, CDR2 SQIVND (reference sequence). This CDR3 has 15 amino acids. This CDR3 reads CASSITRGPTGELFF. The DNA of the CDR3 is TGTGCCAGTAGTATAACCAGGGGACCTACCGGGGAGCTGTTTTTT. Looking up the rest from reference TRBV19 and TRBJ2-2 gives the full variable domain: DGGITQSPKYLFRKEGQNVTLSCEQNLNHDAMYWYRQDPGQGLRLIYYSQIVNDFQKGDIAEGYSVSREKKESFPLTVTSAQKNPTAFYLCASSITRGPTGELFFGEGSRLTVL.

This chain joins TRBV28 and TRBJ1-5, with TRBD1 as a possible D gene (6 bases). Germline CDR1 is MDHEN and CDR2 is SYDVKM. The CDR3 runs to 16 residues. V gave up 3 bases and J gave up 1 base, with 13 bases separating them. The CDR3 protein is CASSFPGVDSNQPQHF. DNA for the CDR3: TGTGCCAGCAGTTTCCCAGGGGTCGACAGCAATCAGCCCCAGCATTTT.

The CDR3 protein is CAITTSGDNEQFF. DNA for the CDR3: TGTGCCATCACGACTAGCGGGGACAATGAGCAGTTCTTC. The rearrangement uses TRBV10-3 and TRBJ2-1; 11 bases are shared with TRBD2. The CDR3 totals 13 residues. The V gene's germline CDR1 is ENHRY and CDR2 SYGVKD. Germline trimming cut 7 bases from V and 5 bases from J; bases unmatched to any gene: 1.

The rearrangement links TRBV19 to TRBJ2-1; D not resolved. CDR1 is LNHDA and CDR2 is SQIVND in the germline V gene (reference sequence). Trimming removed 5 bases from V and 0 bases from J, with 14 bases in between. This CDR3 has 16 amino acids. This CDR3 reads CASSATTGSSYNEQFF. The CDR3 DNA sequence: TGTGCCAGTAGTGCGACGACTGGAAGCTCCTACAATGAGCAGTTCTTC. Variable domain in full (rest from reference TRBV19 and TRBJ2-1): DGGITQSPKYLFRKEGQNVTLSCEQNLNHDAMYWYRQDPGQGLRLIYYSQIVNDFQKGDIAEGYSVSREKKESFPLTVTSAQKNPTAFYLCASSATTGSSYNEQFFGPGTRLTVL.

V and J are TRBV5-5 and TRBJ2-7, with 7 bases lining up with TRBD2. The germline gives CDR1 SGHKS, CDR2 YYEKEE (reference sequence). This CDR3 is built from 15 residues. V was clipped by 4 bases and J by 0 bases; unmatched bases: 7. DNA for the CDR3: TGTGCCAGCAGCAGGACTAGTCGGAACTCCTACGAGCAGTACTTC. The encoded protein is CASSRTSRNSYEQYF.

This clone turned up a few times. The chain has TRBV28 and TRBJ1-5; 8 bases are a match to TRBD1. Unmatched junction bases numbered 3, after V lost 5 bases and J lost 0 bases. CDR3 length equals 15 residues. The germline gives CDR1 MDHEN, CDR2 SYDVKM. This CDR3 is CASSKQGDSNQPQHF. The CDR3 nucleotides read TGTGCCAGCAGTAAACAGGGGGATAGCAATCAGCCCCAGCATTTT.

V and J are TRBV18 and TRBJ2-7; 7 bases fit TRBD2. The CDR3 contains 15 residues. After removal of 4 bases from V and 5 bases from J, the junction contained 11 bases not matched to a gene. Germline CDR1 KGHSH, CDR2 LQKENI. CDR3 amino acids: CASSQPGRGMNEQYF. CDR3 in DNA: TGTGCCAGCTCACAACCTGGGCGGGGGATGAACGAGCAGTACTTC. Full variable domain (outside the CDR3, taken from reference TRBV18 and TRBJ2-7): NAGVMQNPRHLVRRRGQEARLRCSPMKGHSHVYWYRQLPEEGLKFMVYLQKENIIDESGMPKERFSAEFPKEGPSILRIQQVVRGDSAAYFCASSQPGRGMNEQYFGPGTRLTVT.

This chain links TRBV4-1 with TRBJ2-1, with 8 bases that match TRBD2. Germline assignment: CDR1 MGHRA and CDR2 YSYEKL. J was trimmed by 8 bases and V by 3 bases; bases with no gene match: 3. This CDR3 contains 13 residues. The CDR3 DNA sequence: TGCGCCAGCAGCCAGATTAGCGGGGATGAGCAGTTCTTC. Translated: CASSQISGDEQFF.

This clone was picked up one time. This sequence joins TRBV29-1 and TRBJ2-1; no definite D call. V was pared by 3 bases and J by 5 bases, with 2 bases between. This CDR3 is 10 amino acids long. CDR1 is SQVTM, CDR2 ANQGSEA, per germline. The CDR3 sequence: CSVDNNEQFF. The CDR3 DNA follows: TGCAGCGTTGATAACAATGAGCAGTTCTTC.

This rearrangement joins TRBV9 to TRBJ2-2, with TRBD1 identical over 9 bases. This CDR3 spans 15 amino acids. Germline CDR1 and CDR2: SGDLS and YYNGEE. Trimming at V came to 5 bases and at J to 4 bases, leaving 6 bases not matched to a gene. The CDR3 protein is CASSKQGAGTGELFF. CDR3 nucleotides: TGTGCCAGCAGTAAACAGGGGGCGGGCACCGGGGAGCTGTTTTTT.

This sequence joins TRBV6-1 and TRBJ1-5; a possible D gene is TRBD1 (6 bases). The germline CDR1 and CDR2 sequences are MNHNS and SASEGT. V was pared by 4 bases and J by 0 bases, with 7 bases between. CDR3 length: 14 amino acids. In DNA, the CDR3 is TGTGCCAGCAGTGCCAGGGGTAGCAATCAGCCCCAGCATTTT. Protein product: CASSARGSNQPQHF.

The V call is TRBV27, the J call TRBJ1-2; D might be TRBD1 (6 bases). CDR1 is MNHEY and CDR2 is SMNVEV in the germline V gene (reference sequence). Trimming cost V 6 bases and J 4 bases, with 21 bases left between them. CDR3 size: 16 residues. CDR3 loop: CASRMQETTGFYGYTF. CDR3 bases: TGTGCCAGCAGAATGCAGGAGACTACAGGGTTCTATGGCTACACCTTC.

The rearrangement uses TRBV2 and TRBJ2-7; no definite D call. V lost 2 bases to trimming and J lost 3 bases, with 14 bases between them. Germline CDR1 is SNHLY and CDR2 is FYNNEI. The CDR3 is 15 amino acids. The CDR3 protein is CASSESVTRFYEQYF. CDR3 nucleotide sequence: TGTGCCAGCAGTGAATCCGTTACCCGTTTCTACGAGCAGTACTTC.

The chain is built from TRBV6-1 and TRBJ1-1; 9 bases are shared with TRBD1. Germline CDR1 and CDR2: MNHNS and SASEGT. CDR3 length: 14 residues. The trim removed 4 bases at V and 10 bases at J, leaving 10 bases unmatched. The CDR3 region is CASSGTGDDPRAFF. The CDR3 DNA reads TGTGCCAGCAGTGGGACAGGGGATGACCCGAGAGCTTTCTTT.

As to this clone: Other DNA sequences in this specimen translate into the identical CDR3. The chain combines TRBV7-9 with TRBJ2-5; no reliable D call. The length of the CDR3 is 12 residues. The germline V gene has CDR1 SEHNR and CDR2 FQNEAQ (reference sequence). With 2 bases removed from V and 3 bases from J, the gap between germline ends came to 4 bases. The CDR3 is CASSLNEETQYF. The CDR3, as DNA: TGTGCCAGCAGCTTAAACGAAGAGACCCAGTACTTC.

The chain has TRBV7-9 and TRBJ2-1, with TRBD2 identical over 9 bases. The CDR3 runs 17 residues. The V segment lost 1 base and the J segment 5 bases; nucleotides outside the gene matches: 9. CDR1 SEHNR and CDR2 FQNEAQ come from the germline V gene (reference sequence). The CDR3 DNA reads TGTGCCAGCAGCTTAGAAAGGAGCGGGAGGTCACACAATGAGCAGTTCTTC. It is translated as CASSLERSGRSHNEQFF.

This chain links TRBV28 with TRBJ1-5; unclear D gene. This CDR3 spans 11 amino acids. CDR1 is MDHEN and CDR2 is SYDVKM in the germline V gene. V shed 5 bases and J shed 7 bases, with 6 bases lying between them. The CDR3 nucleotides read TGTGCCAGCAGTGAGGGACAGCCCCAGCATTTT. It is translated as CASSEGQPQHF.

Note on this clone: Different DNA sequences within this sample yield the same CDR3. The CDR3 region is CASSVTGTGELFF. The CDR3 coding sequence is TGTGCCAGCAGCGTCACAGGCACCGGGGAGCTGTTTTTT. The rearrangement uses TRBV9 and TRBJ2-2; perhaps TRBD1 as D (5 bases). From germline, CDR1 is SGDLS and CDR2 YYNGEE. The V gene lost 2 bases and the J gene lost 4 bases, with 6 bases spanning the gap. This CDR3 is 13 amino acids long.

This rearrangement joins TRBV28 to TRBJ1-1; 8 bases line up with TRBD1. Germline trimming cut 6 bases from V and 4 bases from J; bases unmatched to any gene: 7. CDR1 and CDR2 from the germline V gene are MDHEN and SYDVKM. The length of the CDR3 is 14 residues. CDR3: CASRHHQGATEAFF. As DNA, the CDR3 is TGTGCCAGCAGACATCATCAGGGGGCCACTGAAGCTTTCTTT.